This T cell receptor (beta chain) was documented in a study of post-analysis software for immune sequencing data. Notes on this clonotype: Its antigen is not identified.

CDR3 length equals 17 residues. Germline lookup yields CDR1 SEHNR and CDR2 FQNEAQ (reference sequence). Deletions cut 5 bases from V and 0 bases from J, with 20 bases between. Findings and limits, study-wide: Controls had significantly higher normalized Chao1 diversity than multiple sclerosis patients. Included in a set of about five TRBV segments more frequent in patients than controls were TRBV5-6, TRBV5-1 and TRBV20-1.

Every TCR beta cDNA library bore unique molecular identifiers. Starting from approximately 1 to 10 million T cells, the study yielded about 490,000 cDNA molecules. TCRdb recomputed calls from the PCR reads with MiXCR, one row per CDR3 protein. The data hold about 570,000 distinct CDR3 sequences, with roughly 34% observed a single time. Material: blood. The sequence was obtained from a girl between 2 and 17 years old with multiple sclerosis. The chain carries TRBV7-9 and TRBJ2-7; either TRBD1 or TRBD2 may supply D (5 bases each). CDR3 in amino acids: CASSAPDGTVSSYEQYF. For the CDR3, the DNA is TGTGCCAGCAGCGCCCCAGATGGGACGGTGAGCTCCTACGAGCAGTACTTC.